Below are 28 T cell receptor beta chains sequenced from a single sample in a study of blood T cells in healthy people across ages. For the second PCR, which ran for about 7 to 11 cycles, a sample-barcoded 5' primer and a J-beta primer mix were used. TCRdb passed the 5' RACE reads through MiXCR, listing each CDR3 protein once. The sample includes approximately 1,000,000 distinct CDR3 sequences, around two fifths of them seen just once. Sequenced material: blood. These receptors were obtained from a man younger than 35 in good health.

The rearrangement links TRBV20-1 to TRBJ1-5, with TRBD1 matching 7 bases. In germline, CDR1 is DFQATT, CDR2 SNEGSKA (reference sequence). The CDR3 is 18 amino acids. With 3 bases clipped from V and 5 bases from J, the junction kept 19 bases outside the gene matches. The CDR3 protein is CSASSSQYRGAMDQPQHF. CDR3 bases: TGCAGTGCTAGCAGCTCTCAATACAGGGGCGCCATGGATCAGCCCCAGCATTTT.

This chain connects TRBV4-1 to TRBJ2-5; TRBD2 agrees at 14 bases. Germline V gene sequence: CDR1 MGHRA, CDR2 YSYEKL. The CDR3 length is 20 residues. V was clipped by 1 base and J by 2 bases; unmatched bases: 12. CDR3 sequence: CASSQGLAGGPFTLQETQYF. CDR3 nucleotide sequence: TGCGCCAGCAGCCAAGGACTAGCGGGGGGGCCGTTTACATTACAAGAGACCCAGTACTTC.

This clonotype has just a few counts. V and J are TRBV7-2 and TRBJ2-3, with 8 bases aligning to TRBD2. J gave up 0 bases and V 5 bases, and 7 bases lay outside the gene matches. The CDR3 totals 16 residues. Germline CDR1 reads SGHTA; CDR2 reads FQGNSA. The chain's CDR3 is CASSPFSGASTDTQYF. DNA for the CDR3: TGTGCCAGCAGCCCCTTTAGCGGGGCGAGCACAGATACGCAGTATTTT. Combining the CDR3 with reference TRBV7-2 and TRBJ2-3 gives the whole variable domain GAGVSQSPSNKVTEKGKDVELRCDPISGHTALYWYRQSLGQGLEFLIYFQGNSAPDKSGLPSDRFSAERTGGSVSTLTIQRTQQEDSAVYLCASSPFSGASTDTQYFGPGTRLTVL.

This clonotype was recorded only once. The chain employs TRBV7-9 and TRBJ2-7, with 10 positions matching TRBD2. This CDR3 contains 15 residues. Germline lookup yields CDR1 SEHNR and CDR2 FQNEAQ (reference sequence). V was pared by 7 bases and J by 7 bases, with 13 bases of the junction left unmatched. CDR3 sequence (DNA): TGTGCCAGCACAATAGCGGGGGGATCCTACAATGAGCAGTACTTC. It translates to CASTIAGGSYNEQYF.

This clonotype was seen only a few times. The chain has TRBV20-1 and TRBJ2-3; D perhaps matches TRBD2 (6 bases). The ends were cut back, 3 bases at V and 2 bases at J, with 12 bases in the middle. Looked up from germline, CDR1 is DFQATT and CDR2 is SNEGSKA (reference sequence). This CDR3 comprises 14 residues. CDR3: CSASSGLHTDTQYF. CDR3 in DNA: TGCAGTGCTAGTTCGGGACTTCACACAGATACGCAGTATTTT.

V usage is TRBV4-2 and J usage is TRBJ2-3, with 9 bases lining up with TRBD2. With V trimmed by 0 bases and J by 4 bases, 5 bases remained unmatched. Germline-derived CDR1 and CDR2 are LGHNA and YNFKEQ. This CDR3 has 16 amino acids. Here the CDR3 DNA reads TGTGCCAGCAGCCAAGATCGCGGGGGGGCCGCAGATACGCAGTATTTT. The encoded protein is CASSQDRGGAADTQYF.

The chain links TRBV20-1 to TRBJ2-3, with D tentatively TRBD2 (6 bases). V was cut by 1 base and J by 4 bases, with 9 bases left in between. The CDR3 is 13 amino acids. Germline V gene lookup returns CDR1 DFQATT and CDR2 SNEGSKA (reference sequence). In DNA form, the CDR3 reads TGCAGTGCTAGAGCCAGGGACTCAGATACGCAGTATTTT. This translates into CSARARDSDTQYF.

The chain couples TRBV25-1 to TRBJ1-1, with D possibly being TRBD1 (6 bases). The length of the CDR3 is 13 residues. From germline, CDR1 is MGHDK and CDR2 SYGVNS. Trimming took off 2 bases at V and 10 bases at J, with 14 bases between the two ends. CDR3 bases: TGTGCCAGCAGTGAAACCCGACAGGCGAGAGCTTTCTTT. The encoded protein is CASSETRQARAFF.

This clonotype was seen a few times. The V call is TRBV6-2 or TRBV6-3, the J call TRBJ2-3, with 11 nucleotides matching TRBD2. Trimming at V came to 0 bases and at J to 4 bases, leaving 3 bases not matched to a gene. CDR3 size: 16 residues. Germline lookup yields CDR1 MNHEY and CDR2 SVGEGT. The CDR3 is CASSYSTSGNPDTQYF. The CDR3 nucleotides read TGTGCCAGCAGTTACTCGACTAGCGGGAACCCAGATACGCAGTATTTT.

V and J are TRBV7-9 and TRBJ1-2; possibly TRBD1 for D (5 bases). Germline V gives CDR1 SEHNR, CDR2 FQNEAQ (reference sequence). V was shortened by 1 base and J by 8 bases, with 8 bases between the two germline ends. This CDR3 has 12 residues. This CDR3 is CASSLGGVGYTF. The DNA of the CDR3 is TGTGCCAGCAGCTTAGGAGGGGTAGGCTACACCTTC.

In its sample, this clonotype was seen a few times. CDR3 bases: TGTGCCAGCAGCTTCGGACAGGGTGCCACCGGGGAGCTGTTTTTT. Amino acid sequence: CASSFGQGATGELFF. This chain uses TRBV7-9 with TRBJ2-2, with 8 bases lining up with TRBD1. The germline gives CDR1 SEHNR, CDR2 FQNEAQ (reference sequence). The CDR3 has 15 amino acids. V was pared by 3 bases and J by 4 bases, with 4 bases of the junction left unmatched.

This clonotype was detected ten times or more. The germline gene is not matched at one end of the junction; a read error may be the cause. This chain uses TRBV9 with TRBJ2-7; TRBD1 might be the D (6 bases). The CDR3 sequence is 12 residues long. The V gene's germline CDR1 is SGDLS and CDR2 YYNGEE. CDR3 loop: CASSVGGNEQYF. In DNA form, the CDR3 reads TGTGCCAGCAGTGTAGGGGGAAACGAGCAGTACTTC.

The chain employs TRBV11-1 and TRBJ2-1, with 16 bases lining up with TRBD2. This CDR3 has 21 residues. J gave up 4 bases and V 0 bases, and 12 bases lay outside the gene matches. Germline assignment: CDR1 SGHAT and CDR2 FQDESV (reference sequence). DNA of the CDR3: TGTGCCAGCAGCTTAGCCTCCGCGGGACTAGCGGGAGGGCCTCCGTACAATGAGCAGTTCTTC. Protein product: CASSLASAGLAGGPPYNEQFF.

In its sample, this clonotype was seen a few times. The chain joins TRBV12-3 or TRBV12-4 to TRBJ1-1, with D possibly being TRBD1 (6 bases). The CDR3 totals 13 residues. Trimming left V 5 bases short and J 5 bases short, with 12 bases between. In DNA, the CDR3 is TGTGCCAGCAGTATCGGGGGCCCAACTGAAGCTTTCTTT. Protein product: CASSIGGPTEAFF.

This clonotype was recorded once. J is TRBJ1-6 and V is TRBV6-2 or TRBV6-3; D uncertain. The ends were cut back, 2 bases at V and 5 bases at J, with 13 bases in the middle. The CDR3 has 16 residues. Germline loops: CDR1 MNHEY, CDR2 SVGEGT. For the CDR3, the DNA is TGTGCCAGCAGTTACGAGGAAGCTCGTAATAATTCACCCCTCCACTTT. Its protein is CASSYEEARNNSPLHF.

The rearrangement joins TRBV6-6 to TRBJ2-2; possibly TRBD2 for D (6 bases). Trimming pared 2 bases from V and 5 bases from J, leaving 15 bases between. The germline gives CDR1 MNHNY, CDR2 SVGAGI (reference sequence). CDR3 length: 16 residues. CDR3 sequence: CASSYDAGTGTGELFF. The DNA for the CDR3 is TGTGCCAGCAGTTACGACGCGGGAACGGGTACCGGGGAGCTGTTTTTT.

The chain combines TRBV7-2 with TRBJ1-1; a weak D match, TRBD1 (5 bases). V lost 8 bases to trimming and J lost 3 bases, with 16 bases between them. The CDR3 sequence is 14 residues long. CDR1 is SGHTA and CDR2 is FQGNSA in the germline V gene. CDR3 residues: CASAGGSLDTEAFF. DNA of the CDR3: TGTGCCAGCGCCGGGGGGTCACTCGACACTGAAGCTTTCTTT.

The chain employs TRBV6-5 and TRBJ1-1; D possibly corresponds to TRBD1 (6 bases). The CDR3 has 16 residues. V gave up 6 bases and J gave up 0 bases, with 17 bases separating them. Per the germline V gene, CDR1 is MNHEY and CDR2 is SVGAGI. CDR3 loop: CASSHPGGALNTEAFF. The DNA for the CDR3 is TGTGCCAGCAGCCACCCCGGGGGGGCCCTGAACACTGAAGCTTTCTTT.

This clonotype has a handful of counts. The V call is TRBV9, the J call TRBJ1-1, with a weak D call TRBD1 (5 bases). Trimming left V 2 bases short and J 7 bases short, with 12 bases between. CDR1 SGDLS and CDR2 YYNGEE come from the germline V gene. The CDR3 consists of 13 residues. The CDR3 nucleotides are TGTGCCAGCAGCGTTTTGTCGGGGGTTGAAGCTTTCTTT. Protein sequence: CASSVLSGVEAFF.

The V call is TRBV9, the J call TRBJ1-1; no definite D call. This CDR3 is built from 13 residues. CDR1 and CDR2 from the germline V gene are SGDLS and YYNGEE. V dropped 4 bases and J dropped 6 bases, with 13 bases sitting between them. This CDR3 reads CASSPNQDAEAFF. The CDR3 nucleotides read TGTGCCAGCAGCCCAAATCAGGACGCTGAAGCTTTCTTT.

The CDR3 coding sequence is TGTGCCAACCGAATGACAGGGAGGTATGGCGGCTACACCTTC. Translating it yields CANRMTGRYGGYTF. The genes are TRBV6-1 and TRBJ1-2; 7 bases line up with TRBD1. CDR3 length: 14 residues. After removal of 10 bases from V and 8 bases from J, the junction contained 16 bases not matched to a gene. The germline V gene encodes CDR1 MNHNS and CDR2 SASEGT.

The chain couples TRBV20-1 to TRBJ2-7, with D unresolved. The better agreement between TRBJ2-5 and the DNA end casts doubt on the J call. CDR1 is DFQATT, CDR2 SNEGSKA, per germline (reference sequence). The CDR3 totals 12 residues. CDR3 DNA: TGCAGTGCTAGTTTTCCGCTGGAGACCCAGTACTTC. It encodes CSASFPLETQYF.

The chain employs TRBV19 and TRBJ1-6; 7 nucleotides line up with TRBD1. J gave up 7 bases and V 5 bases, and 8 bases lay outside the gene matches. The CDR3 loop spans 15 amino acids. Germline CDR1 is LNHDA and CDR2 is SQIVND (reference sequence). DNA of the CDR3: TGTGCCAGTAGTCCTGGGACAGTCCAAAATTCACCCCTCCACTTT. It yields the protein CASSPGTVQNSPLHF.

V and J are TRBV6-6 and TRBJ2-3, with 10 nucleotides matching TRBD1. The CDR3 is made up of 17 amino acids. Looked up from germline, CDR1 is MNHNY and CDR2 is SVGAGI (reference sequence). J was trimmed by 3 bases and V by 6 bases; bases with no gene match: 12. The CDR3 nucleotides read TGTGCCAGCAGCTCTTCGACAGGGGGCAGGGGGACAGATACGCAGTATTTT. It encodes CASSSSTGGRGTDTQYF.

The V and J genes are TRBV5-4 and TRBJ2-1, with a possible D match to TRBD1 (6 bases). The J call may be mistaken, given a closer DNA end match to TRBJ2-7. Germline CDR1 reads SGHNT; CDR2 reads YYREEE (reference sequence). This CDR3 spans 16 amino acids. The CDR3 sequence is CASSLAGASSYNEQYF. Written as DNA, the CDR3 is TGTGCCAGCAGCTTGGCAGGGGCAAGCTCCTACAATGAGCAGTACTTC.

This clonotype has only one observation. The DNA for the CDR3 is TGTGCCAGCAGAGCCGGGCCTCGTCAGCCCCAGCATTTT. Translation: CASRAGPRQPQHF. The rearrangement links TRBV5-4 to TRBJ1-5; D remains unclear. CDR3 length equals 13 residues. CDR1 and CDR2 (germline): SGHNT, YYREEE (reference sequence). The V end was cut by 5 bases, the J end by 6 bases, with 12 bases between.

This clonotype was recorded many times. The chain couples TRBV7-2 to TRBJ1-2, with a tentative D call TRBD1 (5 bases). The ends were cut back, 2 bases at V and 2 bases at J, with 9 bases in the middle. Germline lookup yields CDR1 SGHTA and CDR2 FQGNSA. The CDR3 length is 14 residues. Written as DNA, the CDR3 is TGTGCCAGCAGCTTACTGACAGCGAACTATGGCTACACCTTC. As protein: CASSLLTANYGYTF.

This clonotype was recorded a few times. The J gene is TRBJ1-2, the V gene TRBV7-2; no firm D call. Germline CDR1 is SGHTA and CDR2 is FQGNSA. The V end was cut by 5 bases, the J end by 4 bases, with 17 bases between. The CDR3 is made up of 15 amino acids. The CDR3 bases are TGTGCCAGCAGCCAACCTCAGAGATTATCCTATGGCTACACCTTC. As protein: CASSQPQRLSYGYTF. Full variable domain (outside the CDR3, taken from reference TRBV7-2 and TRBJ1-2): GAGVSQSPSNKVTEKGKDVELRCDPISGHTALYWYRQSLGQGLEFLIYFQGNSAPDKSGLPSDRFSAERTGGSVSTLTIQRTQQEDSAVYLCASSQPQRLSYGYTFGSGTRLTVV.